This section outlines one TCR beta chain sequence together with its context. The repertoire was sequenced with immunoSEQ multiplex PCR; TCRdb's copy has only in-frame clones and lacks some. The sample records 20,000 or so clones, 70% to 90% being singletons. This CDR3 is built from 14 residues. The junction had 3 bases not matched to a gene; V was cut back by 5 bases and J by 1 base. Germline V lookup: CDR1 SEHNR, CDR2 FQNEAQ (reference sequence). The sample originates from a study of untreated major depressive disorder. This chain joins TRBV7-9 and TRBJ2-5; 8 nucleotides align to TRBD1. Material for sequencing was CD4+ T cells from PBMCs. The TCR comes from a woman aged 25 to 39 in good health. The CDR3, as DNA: TGTGCCAGCAGCACCGGGACAGGCCAAGAGACCCAGTACTTC. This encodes CASSTGTGQETQYF.